This passage covers 2 T cell receptor beta chains from one sample sequenced in a study of cytomegalovirus exposure and HLA in healthy donors. The study ran its PCR with 60 Vbeta and 13 Jbeta primers. Clones were sequenced by immunoSEQ multiplex PCR, and TCRdb holds only the in-frame ones, with some missing. This sample has roughly 120,000 clones, with around 62% found just once. Sequenced sample: PBMCs. The receptors were gathered from a middle-aged woman in good health and CMV-seropositive.

This clone is a singleton in its sample. The rearrangement joins TRBV5-1 to TRBJ2-7; TRBD2 agrees at 11 bases. V was pared by 4 bases and J by 2 bases, with 8 bases of the junction left unmatched. Looked up from germline, CDR1 is SGHRS and CDR2 is YFSETQ. The CDR3 sequence is 16 residues long. The CDR3 DNA is TGCGCCAGCAGCCTTACCGATAGCGGGAGGGCCTACGAGCAGTACTTC. The encoded protein is CASSLTDSGRAYEQYF.

The chain uses TRBV30 and TRBJ1-2, with TRBD1 identical over 9 bases. Germline V CDR1 and CDR2: GTSNPN, SVGIG (reference sequence). CDR3 length: 15 amino acids. With V trimmed by 3 bases and J by 6 bases, 11 bases remained unmatched. CDR3 sequence: CAWRGPGNRGHGYTF. The CDR3 bases are TGTGCCTGGAGAGGACCCGGGAACAGGGGGCATGGCTACACCTTC.